This passage covers 12 T cell receptor beta chains from one sample sequenced in a study of blood T cell repertoires in COVID-19. Some clones are missing from TCRdb's copy, which holds only in-frame ones; the method was immunoSEQ multiplex PCR. The sample has 200,000 to 250,000 clones, 85% to 90% seen once. The sample comprised PBMCs or T cells enriched from blood (not recorded which). Receptor source: a woman aged 45 to 65 in a cohort exposed to, infected with or recovered from COVID-19 (not recorded which).

V and J are TRBV7-3 and TRBJ2-5; the match to TRBD1 covers 7 bases. The CDR3 runs 13 residues. Germline V lookup: CDR1 SGHTA, CDR2 FQGTGA. Germline trimming cut 4 bases from V and 4 bases from J; bases unmatched to any gene: 3. The CDR3 region has the DNA TGTGCCAGCAGCTATTACAGGGGAGAGACCCAGTACTTC. It codes for CASSYYRGETQYF.

DNA for the CDR3: TGTGCCAGTAGTATGAAGGGGCACGGCACAGATACGCAGTATTTT. This gives the protein CASSMKGHGTDTQYF. This chain uses TRBV19 with TRBJ2-3, with a possible D match to TRBD1 (5 bases). V was clipped by 3 bases and J by 1 base, with 11 bases between them. CDR1 and CDR2 from the germline V gene are LNHDA and SQIVND (reference sequence). The CDR3 is 15 residues long.

This chain joins TRBV4-1 and TRBJ2-7, with TRBD2 matching over 8 bases. The germline V gene has CDR1 MGHRA and CDR2 YSYEKL. J gave up 2 bases and V 0 bases, and 6 bases lay outside the gene matches. The CDR3 has 16 amino acids. The CDR3 is CASSQDRRGATYEQYF. CDR3 nucleotide sequence: TGCGCCAGCAGCCAAGATCGGCGGGGGGCAACCTACGAGCAGTACTTC.

The V and J genes are TRBV6-1 and TRBJ2-7; the D gene is possibly TRBD2 (6 bases). V lost 3 bases to trimming and J lost 0 bases, with 12 bases between them. The CDR3 extends over 15 amino acids. CDR1 and CDR2 from the germline V gene are MNHNS and SASEGT. CDR3 in amino acids: CASSEWRGSSYEQYF. The CDR3 coding sequence is TGTGCCAGCAGTGAGTGGCGGGGAAGCTCCTACGAGCAGTACTTC.

The chain links TRBV7-3 to TRBJ2-5, with D possibly being TRBD2 (5 bases). Looked up from germline, CDR1 is SGHTA and CDR2 is FQGTGA. The CDR3 is made up of 11 amino acids. Trimming pared 4 bases from V and 6 bases from J, leaving 6 bases between. CDR3 in DNA: TGTGCCAGCAGCTCGGGAAAGACCCAGTACTTC. Amino acid sequence: CASSSGKTQYF.

The chain links TRBV5-5 to TRBJ2-5, with TRBD2 matching over 10 bases. CDR3 size: 15 residues. V shed 0 bases and J 2 bases; nucleotides not matched to a gene: 1. Germline V gives CDR1 SGHKS, CDR2 YYEKEE (reference sequence). CDR3 nucleotides: TGTGCCAGCAGCTTGGAGGGACTAGCGCAAGAGACCCAGTACTTC. It translates to CASSLEGLAQETQYF.

The chain combines TRBV5-4 with TRBJ2-1; D perhaps matches TRBD1 (5 bases). The CDR3 is 17 amino acids. Germline CDR1 and CDR2: SGHNT and YYREEE (reference sequence). The V gene lost 4 bases and the J gene lost 7 bases, with 24 bases spanning the gap. CDR3 sequence: CASSAPGIPNNQNEQFF. CDR3 DNA: TGTGCCAGCAGCGCGCCAGGGATCCCCAACAACCAAAATGAGCAGTTCTTC.

CDR3 DNA: TGTGCCAGCAGTTTAAGTCTAGCGGGGGGGCGGTCCTACAATGAGCAGTTCTTC. Translating gives CASSLSLAGGRSYNEQFF. The V call is TRBV27, the J call TRBJ2-1; 12 nucleotides line up with TRBD2. Germline V gene data show CDR1 as MNHEY and CDR2 as SMNVEV (reference sequence). V gave up 2 bases and J gave up 1 base; unmatched junction bases: 6. The CDR3 length is 18 residues.

The rearrangement links TRBV4-2 to TRBJ2-5; no firm D call. V lost 0 bases, J lost 5 bases, and 16 bases lay in between. CDR1 and CDR2 (germline): LGHNA, YNFKEQ. This CDR3 spans 16 amino acids. As DNA, the CDR3 is TGTGCCAGCAGCCAAGATACGGCAGCCCTCGGGGAGACCCAGTACTTC. This gives the protein CASSQDTAALGETQYF.

The V call is TRBV6-2 or TRBV6-3, the J call TRBJ2-7, with 8 positions matching TRBD1. CDR3 length: 15 residues. Germline values: CDR1 MNHEY, CDR2 SVGEGT. J lost 0 bases, V lost 5 bases, and 6 bases had no gene match. CDR3 bases: TGTGCCAGCAGTCGCCGGGACAGGAGCTCCTACGAGCAGTACTTC. It encodes CASSRRDRSSYEQYF.

This chain connects TRBV5-6 to TRBJ1-4, with TRBD1 matching 7 bases. The CDR3 sequence is 14 residues long. V trimming: 4 bases; J trimming: 8 bases; junction bases outside the gene matches: 8. The germline CDR1 and CDR2 sequences are SGHDT and YYEEEE. CDR3 DNA sequence: TGTGCCAGCAGCACCGGACAGGAGAACGAAAAACTGTTTTTT. This codes for CASSTGQENEKLFF.

This chain links TRBV27 with TRBJ2-7; no reliable D call. V lost 5 bases to trimming and J lost 4 bases, with 21 bases between them. The CDR3 has 16 amino acids. Germline loops: CDR1 MNHEY, CDR2 SMNVEV (reference sequence). Here the CDR3 reads CASSLVGEEPAYEQYF. The CDR3 DNA reads as TGTGCCAGCAGTCTCGTAGGAGAAGAACCCGCATACGAGCAGTACTTC.